The 32 T cell receptor beta chains given below trace back to one sample, sequenced in a study of blood T cell repertoires in COVID-19. Libraries were prepared by immunoSEQ multiplex PCR; TCRdb keeps only in-frame clonotypes and omits some of them. The sample includes 250,000 to 300,000 clones, roughly 87% seen only once; the top ten take 0.75% to 1%. The sequencing input was PBMCs or T cells enriched from blood (not recorded which). The receptors shown here come from a woman in her 30s who had recovered from COVID-19.

The genes are TRBV18 and TRBJ1-5; 10 nucleotides agree with TRBD1. V was pared by 5 bases and J by 5 bases, with 3 bases of the junction left unmatched. Germline CDR1 is KGHSH and CDR2 is LQKENI. This CDR3 has 14 residues. The CDR3 spells CASSAGTGDQPQHF. The CDR3 DNA is TGTGCCAGCTCAGCCGGGACAGGGGATCAGCCCCAGCATTTT.

V gene TRBV20-1 combines with J gene TRBJ2-3; no firm D call. The CDR3 contains 10 residues. In germline, CDR1 is DFQATT, CDR2 SNEGSKA (reference sequence). Trimming left V 7 bases short and J 4 bases short, with 6 bases between. The CDR3 DNA follows: TGCAGTGTTATCCCAGATACGCAGTATTTT. It is translated as CSVIPDTQYF.

V usage is TRBV21-1 and J usage is TRBJ2-1; the table calls TRBD1, which could not be checked here. TRBV21-1 counts as a pseudogene. The CDR3 has 14 residues. For the CDR3, the DNA is TGTGCCAGCAGCAAAGTTGGGGCGGTTGATGAGCAGTTCTTC. Protein sequence: CASSKVGAVDEQFF.

Points on this clone: One end of the junction is discordant with germline, which a read error may explain. V and J are TRBV19 and TRBJ1-5; the match to TRBD1 covers 8 bases. In germline, CDR1 is LNHDA, CDR2 SQIVND (reference sequence). This CDR3 is built from 13 residues. DNA for the CDR3: TGTGCCAGTAGTCATTATCCCCCGACAGGGGAGGATTTT. Protein: CASSHYPPTGEDF.

The V call is TRBV5-5, the J call TRBJ2-5; unclear D gene. From germline, CDR1 is SGHKS and CDR2 YYEKEE (reference sequence). V was cut by 1 base and J by 1 base, with 8 bases left in between. The CDR3 totals 14 residues. The CDR3 is CASSLLALQETQYF. DNA of the CDR3: TGTGCCAGCAGCTTGCTTGCGCTCCAAGAGACCCAGTACTTC.

The rearrangement joins TRBV7-8 to TRBJ1-2; 10 bases map to TRBD1. Germline CDR1 reads SGHVS; CDR2 reads FQNEAQ. There are 13 residues in the CDR3. The V and J ends lost 5 bases and 8 bases, in that order; junction bases with no gene match: 5. The chain's CDR3 is CASSQGTGVGYTF. DNA for the CDR3: TGTGCCAGCAGCCAGGGGACAGGGGTAGGCTACACCTTC.

This clone was picked up one time. The J gene is TRBJ2-1, the V gene TRBV12-2; the table's D gene call, TRBD1, was not cross checked with the DNA. TRBV12-2 is a documented pseudogene. There are 15 residues in the CDR3. In nucleotides, the CDR3 is TGTGCAAGTCGCTTACAGGGGATCTTGACCAATGAGCAGTTCTTC. It specifies CASRLQGILTNEQFF.

V gene TRBV2 combines with J gene TRBJ2-5; TRBD2 matches at 7 bases. This CDR3 region has 14 residues. With V trimmed by 1 base and J by 1 base, 0 bases remained unmatched. Germline values: CDR1 SNHLY, CDR2 FYNNEI. The CDR3 is CASSEVAGQETQYF. CDR3 coding DNA: TGTGCCAGCAGTGAAGTAGCGGGCCAAGAGACCCAGTACTTC.

The rearrangement uses TRBV6-2 or TRBV6-3 and TRBJ2-5; D ambiguous. Per the germline V gene, CDR1 is MNHEY and CDR2 is SVGEGT. The CDR3 is made up of 17 amino acids. V dropped 2 bases and J dropped 4 bases, with 20 bases sitting between them. Here the CDR3 DNA reads TGTGCCAGCAGTTACGCGTCCTTCCTCCCAGGTCCAGAGACCCAGTACTTC. This codes for CASSYASFLPGPETQYF.

This rearrangement joins TRBV11-3 to TRBJ2-7, with D perhaps matching TRBD2 (6 bases). The V end was cut by 1 base, the J end by 5 bases, with 12 bases between. The CDR3 spans 14 residues. Germline V lookup: CDR1 SGHNT, CDR2 YENEEA. CDR3 DNA: TGTGCCAGCAGCTTAGCCCCGGGAGTTCACGAGCAGTACTTC. This codes for CASSLAPGVHEQYF.

This sequence joins TRBV11-3 and TRBJ2-1; D perhaps matches TRBD2 (5 bases). The CDR3 runs to 15 residues. Germline CDR1 SGHNT, CDR2 YENEEA. The V end lost 7 bases, the J end lost 0 bases, and 13 bases lay between the germline ends. Here the CDR3 reads CASTTRLSSYNEQFF. The CDR3 nucleotides are TGTGCCAGCACGACCCGACTAAGCTCCTACAATGAGCAGTTCTTC.

V usage is TRBV15 and J usage is TRBJ1-1, with D possibly being TRBD1 (5 bases). V lost 3 bases, J lost 4 bases, and 15 bases lay in between. The CDR3 sequence is 15 residues long. Germline V gene lookup returns CDR1 LNHNV and CDR2 YYDKDF (reference sequence). CDR3 residues: CATSSSRGVSTEAFF. The CDR3, as DNA: TGTGCCACCAGCAGCTCACGGGGGGTAAGCACTGAAGCTTTCTTT.

This chain uses TRBV21-1 with TRBJ1-1. TRBV21-1 is classified as a pseudogene. The CDR3 runs 13 residues. The CDR3 DNA sequence: TGTGCCAGCAGGAAAGCAGGGAGCACTGAAGCTTTCTTT. It translates to CASRKAGSTEAFF.

V is TRBV2 and J is TRBJ2-7, with D maybe TRBD1 (5 bases). The ends were cut back, 3 bases at V and 0 bases at J, with 27 bases in the middle. CDR1 SNHLY and CDR2 FYNNEI come from the germline V gene. The length of the CDR3 is 20 residues. This CDR3 reads CASSEGKLNELQTGSYEQYF. The DNA of the CDR3 is TGTGCCAGCAGTGAGGGCAAACTCAACGAACTCCAAACAGGCTCCTACGAGCAGTACTTC. The full variable domain, completed using reference TRBV2 and TRBJ2-7, is EPEVTQTPSHQVTQMGQEVILRCVPISNHLYFYWYRQILGQKVEFLVSFYNNEISEKSEIFDDQFSVERPDGSNFTLKIRSTKLEDSAMYFCASSEGKLNELQTGSYEQYFGPGTRLTVT.

This chain uses TRBV2 with TRBJ2-3; 13 nucleotides agree with TRBD2. The CDR3 totals 15 residues. Germline loops: CDR1 SNHLY, CDR2 FYNNEI. J was trimmed by 5 bases and V by 7 bases; bases with no gene match: 6. As DNA, the CDR3 is TGTGCCAGCAAACCCACTAGCGGGGGGGGAGATACGCAGTATTTT. It codes for CASKPTSGGGDTQYF.

Written as DNA, the CDR3 is TGTGCCAGCAGTTACGGGCTTGGCGGCTACACCTTC. Translating it yields CASSYGLGGYTF. V usage is TRBV6-2 or TRBV6-3 and J usage is TRBJ1-2; D not resolved. Germline CDR1 MNHEY, CDR2 SVGEGT. V lost 2 bases, J lost 8 bases, and 9 bases lay in between. This CDR3 contains 12 residues.

The rearrangement links TRBV28 to TRBJ1-2, with D perhaps TRBD1 (6 bases). Germline V lookup: CDR1 MDHEN, CDR2 SYDVKM. Trimming stripped 11 bases from V and 3 bases from J, with 19 bases between. The CDR3 covers 14 residues. CDR3 region: CAVGSTRTDYGYTF. CDR3 DNA: TGTGCCGTCGGATCCACCCGGACAGACTATGGCTACACCTTC.

The chain combines TRBV4-1 with TRBJ1-2, with D hard to call. V was clipped by 1 base and J by 5 bases, with 8 bases between them. The V gene's germline CDR1 is MGHRA and CDR2 YSYEKL. This CDR3 is 13 amino acids long. Here the CDR3 DNA reads TGCGCCAGCAGCCAAGTCGCAGATTATGGCTACACCTTC. This sequence encodes CASSQVADYGYTF.

This clone has a single count. The rearrangement links TRBV27 to TRBJ1-6; no definite D call. Trimming took off 7 bases at V and 8 bases at J, with 3 bases between the two ends. Germline loops: CDR1 MNHEY, CDR2 SMNVEV (reference sequence). The CDR3 is 10 residues long. The chain's CDR3 is CASNYSPLHF. The CDR3 DNA sequence: TGTGCCAGCAACTATTCACCCCTCCACTTT.

This clone occurred once. V gene TRBV5-5 combines with J gene TRBJ2-3; TRBD1 aligns across 10 bases. Germline trimming cut 4 bases from V and 1 base from J; bases unmatched to any gene: 6. CDR3 length: 16 residues. CDR1 and CDR2 from the germline V gene are SGHKS and YYEKEE (reference sequence). Written as DNA, the CDR3 is TGTGCCAGCAGCGGCACGACAGGGGGCCGCACAGATACGCAGTATTTT. It translates to CASSGTTGGRTDTQYF.

The chain is built from TRBV6-5 and TRBJ2-1; D gene ambiguous. From germline, CDR1 is MNHEY and CDR2 SVGAGI. V lost 2 bases and J lost 5, with 13 bases in between. CDR3 length: 15 residues. DNA for the CDR3: TGTGCCAGCAGTTACGCGGAGCAGTGGGACAATGAGCAGTTCTTC. Protein product: CASSYAEQWDNEQFF.

J is TRBJ2-2 and V is TRBV2, with D possibly being TRBD2 (6 bases). The germline V and J ends were trimmed by 3 bases and 5 bases, with 16 bases remaining between them. CDR1 and CDR2 from the germline V gene are SNHLY and FYNNEI. The CDR3 runs to 16 residues. CDR3 protein: CASSDGWRGGTGELFF. The CDR3 nucleotides are TGTGCCAGCAGTGACGGTTGGAGGGGCGGGACCGGGGAGCTGTTTTTT.

The V gene is TRBV6-5, the J gene TRBJ1-1, with D possibly TRBD1 on 6 matching bases. The CDR3 is 14 amino acids. Germline V gives CDR1 MNHEY, CDR2 SVGAGI. With 5 bases removed from V and 4 bases from J, the gap between germline ends came to 14 bases. The CDR3 DNA reads TGTGCCAGCAGTCGAAGGGGGTTGGGCACTGAAGCTTTCTTT. This codes for CASSRRGLGTEAFF.

The genes are TRBV30 and TRBJ1-2; TRBD1 agrees at 7 bases. The V gene's germline CDR1 is GTSNPN and CDR2 SVGIG (reference sequence). The CDR3 contains 14 residues. The trim removed 2 bases at V and 4 bases at J, leaving 7 bases unmatched. The CDR3 DNA is TGTGCCTGGAGTCGACAGGGACGCTTCTATGGCTACACCTTC. Protein sequence: CAWSRQGRFYGYTF.

This clone was detected only a few times. This chain uses TRBV3-1 (or the pseudogene TRBV3-2) with TRBJ2-3; TRBD1 matches at 9 bases. The CDR3 loop spans 15 amino acids. V was pared by 4 bases and J by 1 base, with 3 bases of the junction left unmatched. Germline lookup yields CDR1 LGHDT and CDR2 YNNKEL (reference sequence). The CDR3 nucleotides read TGTGCCAGCAGCCTCACAGGGGGCGGCACAGATACGCAGTATTTT. This codes for CASSLTGGGTDTQYF.

The chain employs TRBV10-2 and TRBJ1-2; 9 bases fit TRBD1. The ends lost 8 bases at V and 4 bases at J; junction bases unmatched: 8. This CDR3 is built from 14 residues. Germline V gene data show CDR1 as WSHSY and CDR2 as SAAADI. DNA of the CDR3: TGCGCCAGCTGGGAGGGACAGGGAGCCTATGGCTACACCTTC. Translating it yields CASWEGQGAYGYTF.

This clone was recorded once. V is TRBV24-1 and J is TRBJ2-1; D remains ambiguous. This CDR3 is 12 amino acids long. Between the trimmed V and J ends, which lost 6 bases and 8 bases, there was a span of 10 bases. Germline lookup yields CDR1 KGHDR and CDR2 SFDVKD. CDR3 in amino acids: CATSLERDEQFF. The CDR3 nucleotides are TGTGCCACCAGTCTCGAACGGGATGAGCAGTTCTTC.

The genes are TRBV9 and TRBJ2-3, with 12 nucleotides matching TRBD2. Germline loops: CDR1 SGDLS, CDR2 YYNGEE. After removal of 6 bases from V and 0 bases from J, the junction contained 5 bases not matched to a gene. The CDR3 is 16 amino acids. The CDR3 reads CASTTSGGYSTDTQYF. CDR3 DNA sequence: TGTGCCAGCACGACTAGCGGGGGTTATAGCACAGATACGCAGTATTTT.

A few counts support this clone. The gene calls are TRBV29-1 and TRBJ1-1, with D possibly TRBD1 on 5 matching bases. Trimming took off 7 bases at V and 5 bases at J, with 14 bases between the two ends. The CDR3 is 12 residues long. Germline CDR1 reads SQVTM; CDR2 reads ANQGSEA. The CDR3 reads CSAKNGGTEAFF. In DNA, the CDR3 is TGCAGCGCAAAGAACGGGGGGACTGAAGCTTTCTTT.

This sequence joins TRBV7-3 and TRBJ2-3, with D possibly TRBD2 on 7 matching bases. The germline V gene encodes CDR1 SGHTA and CDR2 FQGTGA. V shed 5 bases and J shed 2 bases, with 14 bases lying between them. This CDR3 region has 15 residues. The DNA for the CDR3 is TGTGCCAGCAGCCTTACCGGGGGGCACACAGATACGCAGTATTTT. It translates to CASSLTGGHTDTQYF. Looking up the rest from reference TRBV7-3 and TRBJ2-3 gives the full variable domain: GAGVSQTPSNKVTEKGKYVELRCDPISGHTALYWYRQSLGQGPEFLIYFQGTGAADDSGLPNDRFFAVRPEGSVSTLKIQRTERGDSAVYLCASSLTGGHTDTQYFGPGTRLTVL.

The chain has TRBV7-9 and TRBJ1-1, with 8 positions matching TRBD1. CDR3 length equals 15 residues. V lost 1 base, J lost 1 base, and 2 bases stayed unmatched. Germline CDR1 reads SEHNR; CDR2 reads FQNEAQ (reference sequence). Written as DNA, the CDR3 is TGTGCCAGCAGCTTAGTCGGGACAGGGAACACTGAAGCTTTCTTT. This gives the protein CASSLVGTGNTEAFF.

This chain connects TRBV7-2 to TRBJ1-2; D perhaps matches TRBD1 (5 bases). V gave up 5 bases and J gave up 1 base, with 17 bases separating them. This CDR3 contains 16 residues. Germline CDR1 is SGHTA and CDR2 is FQGNSA. The CDR3 nucleotides read TGTGCCAGCAGCCCCTCGGTAACAGGCCTTAACTATGGCTACACCTTC. It translates to CASSPSVTGLNYGYTF.